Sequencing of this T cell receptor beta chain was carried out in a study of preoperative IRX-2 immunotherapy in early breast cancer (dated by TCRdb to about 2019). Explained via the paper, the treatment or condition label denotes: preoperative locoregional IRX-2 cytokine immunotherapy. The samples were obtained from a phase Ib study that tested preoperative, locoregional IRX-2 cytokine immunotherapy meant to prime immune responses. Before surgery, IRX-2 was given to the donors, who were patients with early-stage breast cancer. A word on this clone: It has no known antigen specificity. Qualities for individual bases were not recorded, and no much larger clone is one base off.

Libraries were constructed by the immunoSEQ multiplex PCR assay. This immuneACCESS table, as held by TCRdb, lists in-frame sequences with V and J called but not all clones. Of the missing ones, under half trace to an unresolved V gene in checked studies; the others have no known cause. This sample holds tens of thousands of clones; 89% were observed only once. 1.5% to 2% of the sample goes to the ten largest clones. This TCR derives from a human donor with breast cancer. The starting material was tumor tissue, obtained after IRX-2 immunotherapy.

CDR3 loop: CASSPQEGPFSYNEQFF. Read as DNA, the sequence is TGTGCCAGCTCACCCCAAGAGGGACCGTTCTCCTACAATGAGCAGTTCTTC. The chain joins TRBV18 to TRBJ2-1; the D segment is perhaps TRBD1 or TRBD2, each sharing 5 matched bases. V was cut back by 3 bases and J by 0 bases, leaving a gap of 15 bases between them. From the germline V gene, CDR1 is KGHSH and CDR2 is LQKENI. Counted from cysteine to phenylalanine, this CDR3 has 17 amino acids. CDR3 DNA only is kept here, 51 bases in frame from base 1.